This entry concerns a single TCR beta chain. Its antigen remains unidentified. The data were taken from a study of long-term antiretroviral therapy in people with HIV. Study-wide results and limits: Comparison with controls showed narrower CDR3 length ranges in HIV repertoires.

CDR1 is SEHNR and CDR2 is FQNEAQ in the germline V gene (reference sequence). The CDR3 extends over 13 amino acids. Trimming shortened V by 1 base and J by 11 bases, and 14 bases separated the two germline ends. Researchers ran immunoSEQ v3.0 at survey level. In sequencing, about 40,000-50,000 T-cell genomes per sample were targeted. TCRdb's copy holds only in-frame clones and misses some; the assay was immunoSEQ multiplex PCR. Of roughly 38,000 clones listed, around four fifths are singletons. The sample consisted of unsorted PBMCs, taken 0.3 years after starting antiretroviral therapy. This chain links TRBV7-9 with TRBJ2-5; weak D call: TRBD1 (5 bases). This sequence originates from a man between 18 and 35 years old with HIV. CDR3 nucleotides: TGTGCCAGCAGCTTAGATCAGGGCGCCGGGCAGTACTTC. Translation gives CASSLDQGAGQYF. Filled out from reference TRBV7-9 and TRBJ2-5, the complete variable domain reads DTGVSQNPRHKITKRGQNVTFRCDPISEHNRLYWYRQTLGQGPEFLTYFQNEAQLEKSRLLSDRFSAERPKGSFSTLEIQRTEQGDSAMYLCASSLDQGAGQYFGPGTRLLVL.